The 4 T cell receptor beta chains below all came from one sample that was sequenced in a study of CD8+CD57+ T cells in acquired aplastic anemia. The TCR beta profiling, which covered VDJ combination and CDR3 sequence, was carried out using genomic DNA as the template. TCRdb passed the reads through MiXCR, listing each CDR3 protein once. The sample holds some 280,000 distinct CDR3 sequences; approximately 55% are singletons and the top ten take less than 9.5%. The specimen was sorted CD4+, CD8+, or CD8+CD57+ T cells (not recorded which) from PBMCs. Source of these receptors: a human donor with severe aplastic anemia or a healthy control (not recorded which).

V gene TRBV9 combines with J gene TRBJ1-5, with D hard to call. V lost 0 bases to trimming and J lost 5 bases, with 9 bases between them. The CDR3 has 14 amino acids. Germline V gene lookup returns CDR1 SGDLS and CDR2 YYNGEE. CDR3: CASSVGGSHQPQHF. The CDR3 DNA is TGTGCCAGCAGCGTAGGAGGGTCCCATCAGCCCCAGCATTTT. Drawing the rest from reference TRBV9 and TRBJ1-5, the complete variable domain is DSGVTQTPKHLITATGQRVTLRCSPRSGDLSVYWYQQSLDQGLQFLIQYYNGEERAKGNILERFSAQQFPDLHSELNLSSLELGDSALYFCASSVGGSHQPQHFGDGTRLSIL.

This clonotype was seen a few times. The chain recombines TRBV18 with TRBJ2-5; D not certain. V was trimmed by 4 bases and J by 1 base, leaving 7 bases between them. The CDR3 sequence is 13 residues long. CDR1 and CDR2 from the germline V gene are KGHSH and LQKENI. CDR3 residues: CASSLDFQETQYF. DNA for the CDR3: TGTGCCAGCTCACTGGATTTCCAAGAGACCCAGTACTTC.

This clonotype is a singleton in its sample. The chain joins TRBV20-1 to TRBJ1-1, with D possibly matching TRBD1 (5 bases). CDR1 and CDR2 from the germline V gene are DFQATT and SNEGSKA (reference sequence). The CDR3 runs 15 residues. With 0 bases removed from V and 4 bases from J, the gap between germline ends came to 15 bases. The DNA for the CDR3 is TGCAGTGCTAGAGATAGACGGGGCGTTAGCACTGAAGCTTTCTTT. Encoded protein: CSARDRRGVSTEAFF.

This clonotype came up a few times. In nucleotides, the CDR3 is TGTGCCAGCAGCCAAGAAGGACAGGGCGGAGAGACCCAGTACTTC. Residues: CASSQEGQGGETQYF. The rearrangement joins TRBV7-2 to TRBJ2-5; TRBD1 matches 8 bases. The CDR3 is 15 amino acids. The J segment lost 4 bases and the V segment lost 5 bases, leaving 9 bases of the junction unmatched. Germline assignment: CDR1 SGHTA and CDR2 FQGNSA.